Listed here are 3 T cell receptor beta chains from one sample, sequenced in a study of T cell changes during pregnancy in multiple sclerosis. The protocol was immunoSEQ multiplex PCR, while the TCRdb copy is restricted to in-frame clones and leaves out a portion. The table lists 20,000 to 25,000 clones, over 80% of them singletons, with over 6% in the top ten. This material consisted of CD8+ T cells from peripheral blood mononuclear cells, taken in the third trimester of pregnancy. The source of these receptors is a female donor with multiple sclerosis, enrolled in a pregnancy study.

The chain couples TRBV7-9 to TRBJ1-5; the D is unclear. Deletions cut 5 bases from V and 6 bases from J, with 14 bases between. Looked up from germline, CDR1 is SEHNR and CDR2 is FQNEAQ (reference sequence). There are 14 residues in the CDR3. The DNA for the CDR3 is TGTGCCAGCAGCCCCCGAGAGGGTGGTCAGCCCCAGCATTTT. Translation: CASSPREGGQPQHF.

The chain couples TRBV7-9 to TRBJ1-1; TRBD1 might be the D (6 bases). CDR1 is SEHNR and CDR2 is FQNEAQ in the germline V gene (reference sequence). The CDR3 covers 14 residues. The V gene lost 6 bases and the J gene lost 7 bases, with 18 bases spanning the gap. The CDR3 DNA reads TGTGCCAGCAGTTTTGGGGGGGGCCAGGGTGAAGCTTTCTTT. Translating gives CASSFGGGQGEAFF.

The genes are TRBV19 and TRBJ2-1, with TRBD2 matching 11 bases. This CDR3 comprises 18 residues. In germline, CDR1 is LNHDA, CDR2 SQIVND (reference sequence). The trim removed 3 bases at V and 0 bases at J, leaving 7 bases unmatched. CDR3 amino acids: CASSMASGGLSSYNEQFF. In nucleotides, the CDR3 is TGTGCCAGTAGTATGGCTAGCGGGGGGCTTAGCTCCTACAATGAGCAGTTCTTC.